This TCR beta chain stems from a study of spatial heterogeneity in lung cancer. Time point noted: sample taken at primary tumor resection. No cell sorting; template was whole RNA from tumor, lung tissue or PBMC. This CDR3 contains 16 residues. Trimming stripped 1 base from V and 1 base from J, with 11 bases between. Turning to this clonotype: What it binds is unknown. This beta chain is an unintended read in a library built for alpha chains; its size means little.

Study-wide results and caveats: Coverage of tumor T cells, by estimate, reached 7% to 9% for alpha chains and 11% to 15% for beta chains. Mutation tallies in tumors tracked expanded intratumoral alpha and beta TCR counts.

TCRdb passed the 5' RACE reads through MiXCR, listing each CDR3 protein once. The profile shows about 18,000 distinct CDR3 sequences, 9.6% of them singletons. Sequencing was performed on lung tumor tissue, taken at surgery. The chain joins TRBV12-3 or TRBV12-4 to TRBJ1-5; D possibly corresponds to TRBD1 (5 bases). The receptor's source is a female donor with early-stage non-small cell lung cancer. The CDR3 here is CASSLGGGVSNQPQHF. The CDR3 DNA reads TGTGCCAGCAGTTTAGGGGGGGGTGTAAGCAATCAGCCCCAGCATTTT.